This T cell receptor beta chain was captured in a study of T cells after yellow fever vaccination. TCRdb reprocessed the 5' RACE reads via MiXCR and lists one record per CDR3 protein. This sample has over 110,000 distinct CDR3 sequences, with roughly 8% found just once. On this clonotype: A much larger clonotype is one base distant, so this may be a read error.

The CDR3 is made up of 14 amino acids. Germline trimming cut 4 bases from V and 1 base from J; bases unmatched to any gene: 4. Germline CDR1 SGDLS, CDR2 YYNGEE. The sequence came from a young man who received the YFV17D yellow fever vaccine. The source was CD4+ T cells sorted from PBMCs, collected 5 days after the yellow fever booster vaccination. The chain employs TRBV9 and TRBJ2-5; 7 positions agree with TRBD1. CDR3 DNA sequence: TGTGCCAGCAGCTCACAGGGGACCCAAGAGACCCAGTACTTC. This translates into CASSSQGTQETQYF.